One and the same sample provided the 19 T cell receptor beta chains below, sequenced in a study of cytomegalovirus exposure and HLA in healthy donors (dated by TCRdb to about 2017). Receptors were amplified or captured by the immunoSEQ multiplex PCR assay. A mixture of 60 forward primers for TCR Vbeta segments and 13 reverse primers for TCR Jbeta segments was used in the multiplex PCR. In TCRdb, the immuneACCESS table is reduced to in-frame sequences with V and J assigned. These tables do not hold every clone; where another copy was compared, an unresolved V gene accounts for under half, and the others remain unexplained. The sample table holds about 130,000 clones, of which around 73% were seen once. The ten largest clones add up to about 4.3% of the sample. The specimen sequenced was PBMCs. Receptor source: a man aged 55 to 70 in good health and CMV-seropositive.

The V gene is TRBV6-6, the J gene TRBJ2-3; 7 nucleotides match TRBD1. The CDR3 consists of 14 residues. V shed 8 bases, J shed 7 bases, and the junction held 12 bases outside the gene matches. CDR1 and CDR2 (germline): MNHNY, SVGAGI (reference sequence). This chain's CDR3 is CASLRQGSDYTQYF. The CDR3 coding sequence is TGTGCCAGCCTGAGACAGGGATCAGACTATACGCAGTATTTT.

This clone was found a few times. This chain connects TRBV5-6 to TRBJ1-1, with D unclear. V lost 5 bases, J lost 1 base, and 9 bases lay in between. Per the germline V gene, CDR1 is SGHDT and CDR2 is YYEEEE. The CDR3 has 13 amino acids. DNA for the CDR3: TGTGCCAGCAGTCTGGGGAGGAACACTGAAGCTTTCTTT. Encoded protein: CASSLGRNTEAFF.

The chain links TRBV5-1 to TRBJ2-1, with D perhaps matching TRBD2 (6 bases). Germline CDR1 SGHRS, CDR2 YFSETQ. CDR3 length: 14 residues. With 2 bases removed from V and 6 bases from J, the gap between germline ends came to 12 bases. CDR3 loop: CASSFSAGFNEQFF. CDR3 in DNA: TGCGCCAGCAGCTTCTCGGCGGGGTTCAATGAGCAGTTCTTC.

V usage is TRBV28 and J usage is TRBJ1-5; no reliable D call. The CDR3 contains 12 residues. Trimming removed 2 bases at V and 10 bases at J, with 9 bases between. Germline V gene sequence: CDR1 MDHEN, CDR2 SYDVKM. The CDR3, as DNA: TGTGCCAGCAGTTTAGATGTGGGCCCCCAGCATTTT. Encoded protein: CASSLDVGPQHF.

The chain recombines TRBV30 with TRBJ2-1; 10 bases line up with TRBD2. J gave up 5 bases and V 2 bases, and 6 bases lay outside the gene matches. The CDR3 is made up of 15 amino acids. Germline assignment: CDR1 GTSNPN and CDR2 SVGIG (reference sequence). DNA of the CDR3: TGTGCCTGGAGTCCACTGGGACTAGCGCACAATGAGCAGTTCTTC. It specifies CAWSPLGLAHNEQFF.

This clone was found once. The CDR3 region is CASSLVESYEQYF. The CDR3 bases are TGTGCCAGCAGTTTGGTGGAGTCCTACGAGCAGTACTTC. This sequence joins TRBV28 and TRBJ2-7; no firm D call. CDR1 and CDR2 from the germline V gene are MDHEN and SYDVKM. The ends were cut back, 3 bases at V and 1 base at J, with 7 bases in the middle. The CDR3 contains 13 residues.

V is TRBV29-1 and J is TRBJ2-5, with D unclear. This CDR3 has 12 residues. V gave up 6 bases and J gave up 5 bases, with 13 bases separating them. Germline V gene lookup returns CDR1 SQVTM and CDR2 ANQGSEA. The CDR3 bases are TGCAGCGTGAGGCAAGTGTTTGAGACCCAGTACTTC. Translation: CSVRQVFETQYF.

V usage is TRBV28 and J usage is TRBJ2-3, with 12 bases lining up with TRBD2. V trimming: 5 bases; J trimming: 4 bases; junction bases outside the gene matches: 7. This CDR3 comprises 16 residues. CDR1 is MDHEN and CDR2 is SYDVKM in the germline V gene. The CDR3 reads CASSPLAGGLSDTQYF. In DNA form, the CDR3 reads TGTGCCAGCAGTCCCCTAGCGGGGGGGCTATCAGATACGCAGTATTTT.

Regarding this clone: Other nucleotide sequences from this sample produce the same CDR3. The chain links TRBV19 to TRBJ2-3; 8 bases map to TRBD1. V lost 4 bases and J lost 1; bases outside the gene matches: 4. Germline V gives CDR1 LNHDA, CDR2 SQIVND (reference sequence). The CDR3 is made up of 15 amino acids. The CDR3 loop is CASSSGTGGTDTQYF. The CDR3 DNA follows: TGTGCCAGTAGTAGCGGGACAGGCGGCACAGATACGCAGTATTTT.

This rearrangement joins TRBV5-1 to TRBJ1-1, with D tentatively TRBD1 (6 bases). Germline values: CDR1 SGHRS, CDR2 YFSETQ. V shed 0 bases and J shed 0 bases, with 12 bases lying between them. The CDR3 consists of 16 residues. The CDR3 spells CASSLAQQGMNTEAFF. In nucleotides, the CDR3 is TGCGCCAGCAGCTTGGCCCAACAGGGTATGAACACTGAAGCTTTCTTT.

Comment on this clone: The germline gene is not matched at one end of the junction; a read error may be the cause. V is TRBV5-1 and J is TRBJ2-1; weak D call: TRBD1 (6 bases). From germline, CDR1 is SGHRS and CDR2 YFSETQ. The CDR3 extends over 12 amino acids. Written as DNA, the CDR3 is TGCGCAAGCAGGGTAGGGGGCAATGAGCAGTTCTTC. This codes for CASRVGGNEQFF.

The rearrangement joins TRBV6-1 to TRBJ1-6; perhaps TRBD1 as D (6 bases). The germline gives CDR1 MNHNS, CDR2 SASEGT. Deletions cut 5 bases from V and 10 bases from J, with 18 bases between. The length of the CDR3 is 15 residues. The CDR3 spells CASSLTGPLGSPLHF. CDR3 nucleotide sequence: TGTGCCAGCAGTTTGACAGGACCACTCGGGTCACCCCTCCACTTT.

J is TRBJ2-1 and V is TRBV9; D unresolved. The CDR3 contains 12 residues. The V end lost 3 bases, the J end lost 8 bases, and 9 bases lay between the germline ends. Germline lookup yields CDR1 SGDLS and CDR2 YYNGEE. CDR3 bases: TGTGCCAGCAGCGCATTCGGGTATGAGCAGTTCTTC. The encoded protein is CASSAFGYEQFF.

The chain combines TRBV5-4 with TRBJ2-7, with 12 bases aligning to TRBD2. V was pared by 6 bases and J by 1 base, with 5 bases of the junction left unmatched. The CDR3 sequence is 15 residues long. Germline V gives CDR1 SGHNT, CDR2 YYREEE (reference sequence). In DNA, the CDR3 is TGTGCCAGCAATCTAGCGGGGGGGCGGTCCTACGAGCAGTACTTC. Its translation: CASNLAGGRSYEQYF. The whole variable domain, remainder taken from reference TRBV5-4 and TRBJ2-7, is ETGVTQSPTHLIKTRGQQVTLRCSSQSGHNTVSWYQQALGQGPQFIFQYYREEENGRGNFPPRFSGLQFPNYSSELNVNALELDDSALYLCASNLAGGRSYEQYFGPGTRLTVT.

This chain uses TRBV7-9 with TRBJ1-2, with D maybe TRBD1 (5 bases). The CDR3 consists of 12 residues. The germline V gene encodes CDR1 SEHNR and CDR2 FQNEAQ (reference sequence). V gave up 2 bases and J gave up 8 bases, with 9 bases separating them. CDR3 protein: CASSLLGRGYTF. CDR3 coding DNA: TGTGCCAGCAGCTTATTGGGGCGCGGCTACACCTTC. Variable domain in full (rest from reference TRBV7-9 and TRBJ1-2): DTGVSQNPRHKITKRGQNVTFRCDPISEHNRLYWYRQTLGQGPEFLTYFQNEAQLEKSRLLSDRFSAERPKGSFSTLEIQRTEQGDSAMYLCASSLLGRGYTFGSGTRLTVV.

This clone has a handful of counts. The rearrangement links TRBV29-1 to TRBJ1-2; D is undetermined. Germline CDR1 SQVTM, CDR2 ANQGSEA. The CDR3 covers 10 residues. V was clipped by 3 bases and J by 9 bases, with 8 bases between them. CDR3 coding DNA: TGCAGCGTTGATTTGGCCCGCTACACCTTC. Translation gives CSVDLARYTF.

This CDR3 reads CASSDPSSPLHF. Here the CDR3 DNA reads TGTGCCAGCAGTGACCCTTCCTCACCCCTCCACTTT. The J gene is TRBJ1-6, the V gene TRBV25-1; no clear D gene. V lost 3 bases to trimming and J lost 10 bases, with 7 bases between them. Germline V gene lookup returns CDR1 MGHDK and CDR2 SYGVNS. This CDR3 is built from 12 residues.

This chain links TRBV11-3 with TRBJ2-7; D perhaps matches TRBD1 (5 bases). In germline, CDR1 is SGHNT, CDR2 YENEEA. V shed 0 bases and J shed 6 bases, with 9 bases lying between them. The length of the CDR3 is 13 residues. CDR3 protein: CASSLDLGAEQYF. CDR3 in DNA: TGTGCCAGCAGCTTAGATTTAGGGGCCGAGCAGTACTTC.

V and J are TRBV6-5 and TRBJ1-6; TRBD1 matches at 11 bases. The trim removed 6 bases at V and 9 bases at J, leaving 4 bases unmatched. CDR3 length equals 14 residues. The germline gives CDR1 MNHEY, CDR2 SVGAGI. The CDR3 DNA sequence: TGTGCCAGCAGCATCGGGACAGGGGGTTCACCCCTCCACTTT. This codes for CASSIGTGGSPLHF.